Included here is one TCR beta chain sequence, with context. The data belong to a study of cytomegalovirus exposure and HLA in healthy donors. Primers: 60 Vbeta forward and 13 Jbeta reverse. Sequencing was performed with immunoSEQ multiplex PCR; in TCRdb, only in-frame clones are kept and a portion is missing. The repertoire holds approximately 140,000 clones, with about 75% as singletons. The receptor was isolated from a man aged 35-49 years in good health and CMV-seronegative. The sample comprised PBMCs.

CDR3 coding DNA: TGCGCCAGCAGCTTTTATCAGGGGAGGAACACTGAAGCTTTCTTT. It specifies CASSFYQGRNTEAFF. The chain recombines TRBV5-1 with TRBJ1-1, with D possibly TRBD1 on 6 matching bases. The germline V gene has CDR1 SGHRS and CDR2 YFSETQ. The CDR3 has 15 residues. Trimming cost V 2 bases and J 1 base, with 12 bases left between them.